The 2 T cell receptor beta chains in this list originate from one sample, sequenced in a study of T cell repertoires in aging, cancer and after chemotherapy. TRB rearrangements spanning V, D and J were amplified using mixed TRB-A/B primers. A single record per CDR3 protein comes from TCRdb applying MiXCR to the multiplex PCR reads. The top ten clones hold less than 6.5% of a sample with 6,000 to 9,000 distinct CDR3 sequences, roughly 37% of them seen once. TCR beta rearrangements were amplified from peripheral blood genomic DNA. The specimen sequenced was blood. These receptor sequences come from a human donor in good health.

The rearrangement joins TRBV27 to TRBJ2-3; 8 bases are a match to TRBD1. The length of the CDR3 is 15 residues. The V gene end was trimmed by 3 bases and the J gene end by 3 bases; junction bases not matched to a gene: 5. CDR1 and CDR2 from the germline V gene are MNHEY and SMNVEV (reference sequence). CDR3 amino acids: CASSFRGRRTDTQYF. The CDR3 coding sequence is TGTGCCAGCAGTTTCAGGGGGCGCAGGACAGATACGCAGTATTTT.

This clonotype is deemed medium-sized. The rearrangement uses TRBV15 and TRBJ2-1; D perhaps matches TRBD1 (5 bases). This CDR3 contains 15 residues. The V and J ends lost 0 bases and 4 bases respectively, with 10 bases between them. CDR1 and CDR2 from the germline V gene are LNHNV and YYDKDF (reference sequence). CDR3 sequence (DNA): TGTGCCACCAGCAGAGAGGCAGGGATTTACAATGAGCAGTTCTTC. Translating it yields CATSREAGIYNEQFF.